The 30 T cell receptor beta chains below all came from one sample that was sequenced in a study of identical twins. In TCRdb, the 5' RACE reads were re-called with MiXCR into one record per CDR3 protein. The table lists roughly 690,000 distinct CDR3 sequences, roughly 6.2% of them singletons. The sample comprised naive T cells sorted from blood. These receptors were collected from a man younger than 35 in good health.

Details on this clonotype: This may arise from a read error, as a much more abundant clone is one base away. This CDR3 is CSVVWGTNQNEQYF. Written as DNA, the CDR3 is TGCAGCGTTGTTTGGGGGACCAACCAAAACGAGCAGTACTTC. This chain uses TRBV29-1 with TRBJ2-7; D possibly matches TRBD1 or TRBD2 (5 bases each). Germline CDR1 is SQVTM and CDR2 is ANQGSEA. The V end was cut by 4 bases, the J end by 5 bases, with 18 bases between. This CDR3 region has 14 residues.

V is TRBV12-3 or TRBV12-4 and J is TRBJ2-7, with 10 bases matching TRBD1. The trim removed 2 bases at V and 5 bases at J, leaving 6 bases unmatched. There are 15 residues in the CDR3. CDR3 sequence: CASSLYGTGDHEQYF. The CDR3, as DNA: TGTGCCAGCAGTTTATACGGGACAGGGGACCACGAGCAGTACTTC.

This clonotype turned up a few times. The chain links TRBV19 to TRBJ2-1, with no clear D. This CDR3 spans 17 amino acids. V was pared by 5 bases and J by 1 base, with 18 bases between. Germline assignment: CDR1 LNHDA and CDR2 SQIVND (reference sequence). The CDR3 nucleotides are TGTGCCAGTAGTCGGAACCCCTTTCCTGGGTCCTACAATGAGCAGTTCTTC. Translation gives CASSRNPFPGSYNEQFF.

This clonotype was picked up a small number of times. This chain links TRBV6-2 or TRBV6-3 with TRBJ2-1; 8 bases line up with TRBD2. Germline V CDR1 and CDR2: MNHEY, SVGEGT. Trimming at V came to 4 bases and at J to 15 bases, leaving 11 bases not matched to a gene. This CDR3 is built from 13 residues. The CDR3 DNA sequence: TGTGCCAGCAGTTTTATTCTTCGGGAGGGCTGGTTCTTC. Protein: CASSFILREGWFF.

This clonotype was seen a handful of times. The chain has TRBV14 and TRBJ2-6; D is undetermined. Between the trimmed V and J ends, which lost 1 base and 2 bases, there was a span of 12 bases. CDR1 is SGHDN and CDR2 is FVKESK in the germline V gene. CDR3 length: 17 amino acids. Written as DNA, the CDR3 is TGTGCCAGCAGCCAAGCTAGGCGTACTCCTGGGGCCAACGTCCTGACTTTC. This gives the protein CASSQARRTPGANVLTF.

Here the CDR3 reads CASSPNDRADTQYF. CDR3 sequence (DNA): TGTGCCAGCAGCCCAAACGACAGGGCAGATACGCAGTATTTT. The V call is TRBV4-2, the J call TRBJ2-3; 7 bases align to TRBD1. The germline CDR1 and CDR2 sequences are LGHNA and YNFKEQ. The J segment lost 4 bases and the V segment lost 4 bases, leaving 5 bases of the junction unmatched. This CDR3 spans 14 amino acids.

This clonotype has at least ten counts. The gene calls are TRBV5-1 and TRBJ2-1; tentatively, D is TRBD2 (6 bases). V gave up 8 bases and J gave up 6 bases, with 21 bases separating them. Germline V gene sequence: CDR1 SGHRS, CDR2 YFSETQ. This CDR3 has 15 residues. This CDR3 is CASHLTVGGTNEQFF. As DNA, the CDR3 is TGCGCCAGTCACCTAACGGTGGGCGGGACCAATGAGCAGTTCTTC.

This clonotype was recorded at least ten times. The chain carries TRBV20-1 and TRBJ2-1; 13 nucleotides match TRBD2. The V and J ends lost 6 bases and 8 bases, in that order; junction bases with no gene match: 4. CDR3 length: 13 amino acids. Germline values: CDR1 DFQATT, CDR2 SNEGSKA (reference sequence). CDR3 DNA: TGCAGTGCCCGAGGACTAGCGGGAGATGAGCAGTTCTTC. It translates to CSARGLAGDEQFF.

This clonotype was counted many times. V gene TRBV20-1 combines with J gene TRBJ1-5; D is unclear. V gave up 6 bases and J gave up 6 bases, with 12 bases separating them. The CDR3 sequence is 12 residues long. Germline V gene sequence: CDR1 DFQATT, CDR2 SNEGSKA (reference sequence). The CDR3 DNA sequence: TGCAGTGCCAACCCACCGAGTCAGCCCCAGCATTTT. Amino acids: CSANPPSQPQHF.

The sample holds many counts of this clonotype. One junction end does not reproduce the germline sequence, and a read error may be involved. The chain uses TRBV5-1 and TRBJ2-6; possibly TRBD2 for D (5 bases). The germline CDR1 and CDR2 sequences are SGHRS and YFSETQ. This CDR3 is built from 15 residues. The CDR3 sequence: CASSLSGSGANVLTF. The CDR3 coding sequence is TGTGCCAGCAGTTTAAGCGGATCTGGGGCCAACGTCCTGACTTTC.

This clonotype appeared many times. The rearrangement joins TRBV28 to TRBJ2-7; no firm D call. Germline V CDR1 and CDR2: MDHEN, SYDVKM. V was trimmed by 6 bases and J by 2 bases, leaving 5 bases between them. The CDR3 covers 11 residues. CDR3 loop: CASSRAYEQYF. CDR3 coding DNA: TGTGCCAGCAGCCGAGCCTACGAGCAGTACTTC. The variable domain in full, completed from reference TRBV28 and TRBJ2-7, reads DVKVTQSSRYLVKRTGEKVFLECVQDMDHENMFWYRQDPGLGLRLIYFSYDVKMKEKGDIPEGYSVSREKKERFSLILESASTNQTSMYLCASSRAYEQYFGPGTRLTVT.

The chain carries TRBV4-1 and TRBJ2-7; maybe TRBD2 (5 bases). The ends were cut back, 0 bases at V and 4 bases at J, with 19 bases in the middle. This CDR3 has 17 amino acids. CDR1 and CDR2 (germline): MGHRA, YSYEKL. The CDR3 sequence: CASSQDGGLVGGYEQYV. CDR3 bases: TGCGCCAGCAGCCAAGATGGAGGATTAGTTGGAGGATACGAGCAGTACGTC.

The table lists this clonotype with many counts. The chain recombines TRBV3-1 with TRBJ2-1; D is perhaps TRBD1 (5 bases). The germline V gene has CDR1 LGHDT and CDR2 YNNKEL (reference sequence). V lost 2 bases to trimming and J lost 9 bases, with 8 bases between them. The CDR3 totals 12 residues. This CDR3 reads CASSQRGGEQFF. In nucleotides, the CDR3 is TGTGCCAGCAGCCAAAGGGGCGGTGAGCAGTTCTTC.

This clonotype appeared many times. This chain links TRBV5-1 with TRBJ2-1; possible D gene TRBD2, 5 bases. CDR1 is SGHRS, CDR2 YFSETQ, per germline. V was clipped by 3 bases and J by 2 bases, with 15 bases between them. The length of the CDR3 is 16 residues. In DNA form, the CDR3 reads TGCGCCAGCAGCTCCCCTGAGGGCCTAACCTACAATGAGCAGTTCTTC. The encoded protein is CASSSPEGLTYNEQFF.

The J gene is TRBJ2-2, the V gene TRBV11-2, with D perhaps assigned TRBD1 or TRBD2 (5 bases each). Germline CDR1 and CDR2: SGHAT and FQNNGV. V was shortened by 0 bases and J by 5 bases, with 19 bases between the two germline ends. CDR3 size: 18 residues. The CDR3 spells CASSLDLFEGRVTGELFF. In DNA form, the CDR3 reads TGTGCCAGCAGCTTAGATCTTTTCGAGGGGCGAGTTACCGGGGAGCTGTTTTTT.

This clonotype was seen repeatedly, ten times or more. The chain uses TRBV11-1 and TRBJ2-7; D not certain. The V and J ends lost 5 bases and 3 bases respectively, with 11 bases between them. Germline V gene data show CDR1 as SGHAT and CDR2 as FQDESV (reference sequence). This CDR3 comprises 13 residues. CDR3 nucleotide sequence: TGTGCCAGCAGCCGAGGATGGGGCTACGAGCAGTACGTC. Protein product: CASSRGWGYEQYV.

This clonotype appeared a few times. The chain couples TRBV7-3 to TRBJ2-1; 11 bases are a match to TRBD2. The V and J ends lost 0 bases and 6 bases, in that order; junction bases with no gene match: 4. The CDR3 has 16 residues. In germline, CDR1 is SGHTA, CDR2 FQGTGA. CDR3 region: CASSLTELAGVNEQFF. CDR3 coding DNA: TGTGCCAGCAGCTTAACAGAACTAGCGGGAGTCAATGAGCAGTTCTTC.

This clonotype was seen ten or more times. This sequence joins TRBV20-1 and TRBJ2-3; 9 bases match TRBD2. The CDR3 is 14 amino acids. CDR1 is DFQATT, CDR2 SNEGSKA, per germline (reference sequence). V dropped 5 bases and J dropped 3; count of bases not matched to a gene: 6. As DNA, the CDR3 is TGCAGTGCTTTAGCGGGAGACGGAACAGATACGCAGTATTTT. Its translation: CSALAGDGTDTQYF.

This clonotype was detected many times. This chain joins TRBV20-1 and TRBJ1-4, with unresolved D. Deletions cut 1 base from V and 5 bases from J, with 11 bases between. In germline, CDR1 is DFQATT, CDR2 SNEGSKA (reference sequence). CDR3 size: 14 residues. The CDR3 loop is CSARVIRKNEKLFF. The CDR3 DNA follows: TGCAGTGCTAGAGTAATCCGCAAGAATGAAAAACTGTTTTTT.

This clonotype was found a few times. The chain has TRBV7-2 and TRBJ2-4; the D gene is possibly TRBD1 (7 bases). Germline V gene lookup returns CDR1 SGHTA and CDR2 FQGNSA. V lost 1 base and J 6 bases, leaving 16 bases between the germline ends. CDR3 length: 16 residues. CDR3 loop: CASSLVVRGAINIQYF. DNA of the CDR3: TGTGCCAGCAGCTTAGTTGTCAGGGGGGCTATAAACATTCAGTACTTC.

The V call is TRBV6-1, the J call TRBJ1-3; D might be TRBD1 (6 bases). The CDR3 is made up of 14 amino acids. Germline V gives CDR1 MNHNS, CDR2 SASEGT. V shed 5 bases and J shed 4 bases, with 12 bases lying between them. The CDR3 reads CASSQQGSGNTIYF. CDR3 DNA: TGTGCCAGCAGTCAGCAGGGGTCAGGAAACACCATATATTTT.

The chain links TRBV4-1 to TRBJ2-1, with D possibly being TRBD1 (6 bases). Germline V lookup: CDR1 MGHRA, CDR2 YSYEKL. The CDR3 length is 14 residues. The V gene lost 0 bases and the J gene lost 7 bases, with 10 bases spanning the gap. CDR3 nucleotide sequence: TGCGCCAGCAGCCAAGAACAGGGCCAAAATGAGCAGTTCTTC. It translates to CASSQEQGQNEQFF.

This clonotype was picked up many times. The chain carries TRBV7-6 and TRBJ1-4, with unresolved D. The ends were cut back, 7 bases at V and 0 bases at J, with 9 bases in the middle. This CDR3 is built from 14 residues. Looked up from germline, CDR1 is SGHVS and CDR2 is FNYEAQ. The chain's CDR3 is CASTPEATNEKLFF. In nucleotides, the CDR3 is TGTGCCAGCACCCCGGAAGCAACTAATGAAAAACTGTTTTTT.

A few counts support this clonotype. In DNA form, the CDR3 reads TGTGCCAGCGCGAGAACTAGCACAGATACGCAGTATTTT. This encodes CASARTSTDTQYF. The rearrangement uses TRBV7-9 and TRBJ2-3, with D hard to call. With 8 bases removed from V and 0 bases from J, the gap between germline ends came to 9 bases. Germline CDR1 reads SEHNR; CDR2 reads FQNEAQ (reference sequence). This CDR3 contains 13 residues.

The V call is TRBV15, the J call TRBJ1-6; 8 nucleotides agree with TRBD1. The CDR3 totals 16 residues. J gave up 7 bases and V 4 bases, and 9 bases lay outside the gene matches. CDR1 and CDR2 (germline): LNHNV, YYDKDF (reference sequence). CDR3 loop: CATSTQRTGWNSPLHF. Written as DNA, the CDR3 is TGTGCCACCAGCACCCAGCGGACAGGGTGGAATTCACCCCTCCACTTT.

The chain carries TRBV19 and TRBJ1-5; D gene unclear. Germline CDR1 reads LNHDA; CDR2 reads SQIVND (reference sequence). This CDR3 is 15 amino acids long. The germline V and J ends were trimmed by 3 bases and 0 bases, with 9 bases remaining between them. CDR3 in amino acids: CASSISVLSNQPQHF. CDR3 coding DNA: TGTGCCAGTAGTATTTCCGTACTTAGCAATCAGCCCCAGCATTTT.

In its sample, this clonotype was seen a few times. This chain links TRBV20-1 with TRBJ1-1; 10 positions agree with TRBD1. This CDR3 is built from 18 residues. In germline, CDR1 is DFQATT, CDR2 SNEGSKA (reference sequence). V shed 1 base and J 1 base; nucleotides not matched to a gene: 12. The DNA for the CDR3 is TGCAGTGCTAGAGGAGAAATATGGGACAGGGGACGGAACACTGAAGCTTTCTTT. It encodes CSARGEIWDRGRNTEAFF.

The chain couples TRBV6-1 to TRBJ2-1; 8 nucleotides line up with TRBD2. Germline V gene sequence: CDR1 MNHNS, CDR2 SASEGT. This CDR3 spans 15 amino acids. The trim removed 8 bases at V and 7 bases at J, leaving 13 bases unmatched. The CDR3: CASRGSGGLGNEQFF. The CDR3 DNA reads TGTGCCAGCCGGGGGTCGGGAGGGCTTGGGAATGAGCAGTTCTTC.

This clonotype has ten or more counts. The chain is built from TRBV20-1 and TRBJ2-7; D possibly matches TRBD1 or TRBD2 (5 bases each). V gave up 5 bases and J gave up 0 bases, with 14 bases separating them. The CDR3 length is 14 residues. CDR1 is DFQATT and CDR2 is SNEGSKA in the germline V gene (reference sequence). The CDR3, as DNA: TGCAGTGCTGACCGCGCAGGGAGCTCCTACGAGCAGTACTTC. It is translated as CSADRAGSSYEQYF.

CDR3 protein: CASSQGTSVGELFF. CDR3 in DNA: TGCGCCAGCAGCCAAGGGACGTCGGTCGGGGAGCTGTTTTTT. The chain links TRBV4-3 to TRBJ2-2, with D uncertain. V was pared by 1 base and J by 7 bases, with 10 bases between. Germline V gene lookup returns CDR1 LGHNA and CDR2 YSLEER. The CDR3 is made up of 14 amino acids.